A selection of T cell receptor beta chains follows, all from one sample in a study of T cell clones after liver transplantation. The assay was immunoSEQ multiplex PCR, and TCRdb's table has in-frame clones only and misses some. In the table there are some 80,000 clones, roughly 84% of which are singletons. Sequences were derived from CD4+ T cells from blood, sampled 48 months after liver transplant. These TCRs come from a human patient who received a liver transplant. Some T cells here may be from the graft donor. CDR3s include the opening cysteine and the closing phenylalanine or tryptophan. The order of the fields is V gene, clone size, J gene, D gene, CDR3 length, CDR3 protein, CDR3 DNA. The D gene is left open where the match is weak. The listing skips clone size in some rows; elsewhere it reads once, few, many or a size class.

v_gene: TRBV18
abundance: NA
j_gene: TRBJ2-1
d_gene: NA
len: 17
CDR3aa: CASSPGRATRNYNEQFF
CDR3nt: TGTGCCAGCTCACCAGGAAGGGCTACTAGAAACTACAATGAGCAGTTCTTC

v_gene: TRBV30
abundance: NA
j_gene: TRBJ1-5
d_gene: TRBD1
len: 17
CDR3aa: CAWRAGDRGFGNQPQHF
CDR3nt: TGTGCCTGGAGGGCCGGGGACAGGGGTTTTGGCAATCAGCCCCAGCATTTT

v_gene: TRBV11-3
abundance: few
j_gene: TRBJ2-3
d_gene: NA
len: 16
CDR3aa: CASSLGLGQNTDTQYF
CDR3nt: TGTGCCAGCAGCTTAGGCCTCGGCCAGAACACAGATACGCAGTATTTT

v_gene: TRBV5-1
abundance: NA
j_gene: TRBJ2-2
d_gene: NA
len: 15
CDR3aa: CASSLDSGITGELFF
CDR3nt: TGCGCCAGCAGCTTGGACTCTGGGATCACCGGGGAGCTGTTTTTT

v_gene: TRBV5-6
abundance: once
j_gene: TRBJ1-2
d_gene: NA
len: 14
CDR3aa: CASSLGAGTYGYTF
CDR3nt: TGTGCCAGCAGCTTGGGGGCAGGAACTTATGGCTACACCTTC

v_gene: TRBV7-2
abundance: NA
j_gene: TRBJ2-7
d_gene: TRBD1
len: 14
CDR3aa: CASSQRQGSHEQYF
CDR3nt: TGTGCCAGCAGCCAGAGACAGGGATCCCACGAGCAGTACTTC

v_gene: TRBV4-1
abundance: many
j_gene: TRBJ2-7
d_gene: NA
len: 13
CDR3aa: CASSPIDPPEQYF
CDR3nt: TGCGCCAGCAGTCCAATCGACCCCCCCGAGCAGTACTTC

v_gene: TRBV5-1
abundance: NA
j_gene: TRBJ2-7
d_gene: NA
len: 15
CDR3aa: CASSLDTSGPYEQYF
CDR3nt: TGCGCCAGCAGCTTGGACACCTCCGGCCCCTACGAGCAGTACTTC

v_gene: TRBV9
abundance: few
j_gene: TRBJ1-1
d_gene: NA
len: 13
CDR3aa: CASGGLANTEAFF
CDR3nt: TGTGCCAGCGGCGGCCTCGCGAACACTGAAGCTTTCTTT

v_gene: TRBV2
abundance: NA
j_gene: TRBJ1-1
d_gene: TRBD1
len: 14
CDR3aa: CASSADRYSTEAFF
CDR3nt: TGTGCCAGCAGCGCGGACAGGTACAGCACTGAAGCTTTCTTT

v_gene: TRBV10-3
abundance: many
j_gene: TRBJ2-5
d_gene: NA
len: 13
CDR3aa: CAISRLVGETQYF
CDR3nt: TGTGCCATCAGCCGACTAGTTGGAGAGACCCAGTACTTC

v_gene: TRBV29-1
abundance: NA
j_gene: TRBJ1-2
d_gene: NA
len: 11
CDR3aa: CSVEINYGYTF
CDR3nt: TGCAGCGTTGAAATTAACTATGGCTACACCTTC

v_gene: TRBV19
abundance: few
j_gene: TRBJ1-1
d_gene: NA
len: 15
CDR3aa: CASSIGIGQNTEAFF
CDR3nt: TGTGCCAGTAGTATTGGGATCGGGCAAAACACTGAAGCTTTCTTT

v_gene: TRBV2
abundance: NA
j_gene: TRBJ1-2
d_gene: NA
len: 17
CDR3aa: CASSSIAGGISLYGYTF
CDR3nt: TGTGCCAGCAGCTCCATTGCGGGCGGAATTTCCCTCTATGGCTACACCTTC

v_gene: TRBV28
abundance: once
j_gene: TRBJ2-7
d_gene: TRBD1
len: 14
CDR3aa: CASSERQGAYEQYF
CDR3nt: TGTGCCAGCAGCGAGAGACAGGGGGCCTACGAGCAGTACTTC

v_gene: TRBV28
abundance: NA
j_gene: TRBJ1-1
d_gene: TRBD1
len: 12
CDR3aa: CASSLATGAQTF
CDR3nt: TGTGCCAGCAGTTTGGCGACAGGGGCTCAAACCTTT

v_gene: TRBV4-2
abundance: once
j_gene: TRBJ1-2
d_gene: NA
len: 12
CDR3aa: CASSQDVYGYTF
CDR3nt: TGTGCCAGCAGCCAGGATGTCTATGGCTACACCTTC

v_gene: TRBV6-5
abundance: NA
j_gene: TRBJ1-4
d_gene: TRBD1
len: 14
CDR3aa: CASRTDRVGEKLFF
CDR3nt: TGTGCCAGCAGAACCGACAGGGTAGGGGAAAAACTGTTTTTT

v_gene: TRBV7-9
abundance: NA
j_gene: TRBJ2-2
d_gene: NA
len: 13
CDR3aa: CAKDRLNTGELFF
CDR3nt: TGTGCCAAGGACAGATTAAACACCGGGGAGCTGTTTTTT

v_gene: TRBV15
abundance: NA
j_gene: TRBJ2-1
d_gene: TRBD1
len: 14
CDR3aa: CATSRETGVNEQFF
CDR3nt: TGTGCCACCAGTAGAGAGACAGGGGTTAATGAGCAGTTCTTC